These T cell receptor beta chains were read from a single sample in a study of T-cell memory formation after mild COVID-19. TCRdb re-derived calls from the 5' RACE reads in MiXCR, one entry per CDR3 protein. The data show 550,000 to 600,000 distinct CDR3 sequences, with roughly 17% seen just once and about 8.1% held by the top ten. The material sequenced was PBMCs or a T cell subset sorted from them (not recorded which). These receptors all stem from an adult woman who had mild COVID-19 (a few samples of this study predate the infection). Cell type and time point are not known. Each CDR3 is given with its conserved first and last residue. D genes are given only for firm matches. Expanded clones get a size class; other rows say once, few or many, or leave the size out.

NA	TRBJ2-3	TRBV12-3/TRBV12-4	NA	TGTGCCAGCAGTTTAGCGGGCCTTCTTTCCACAGATACGCAGTATTTT	CASSLAGLLSTDTQYF
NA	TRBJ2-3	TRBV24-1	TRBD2	TGTGCCACCAGTGCAGGTAGCGGGAGGACAGATACGCAGTATTTT	CATSAGSGRTDTQYF
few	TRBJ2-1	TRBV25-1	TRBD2	TGTGCCAGCAGTGAATCTCCCGGGACTAGCGGATACAATGAGCAGTTCTTC	CASSESPGTSGYNEQFF
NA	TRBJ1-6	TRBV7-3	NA	TGTGCCAGCAGCTTAGGGATCACCTATAATTCACCCCTCCACTTT	CASSLGITYNSPLHF
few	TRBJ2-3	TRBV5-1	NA	TGCGCCAGCAGCTTGGACATTATCACAGATACGCAGTATTTT	CASSLDIITDTQYF
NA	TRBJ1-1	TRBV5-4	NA	TGTGCCAGCAGCTCGGGTGGTAAACCGAACACTGAAGCTTTCTTT	CASSSGGKPNTEAFF
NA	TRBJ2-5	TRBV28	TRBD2	TGTGCCAGCAGTTCCGCGGCTAGCGGGAGGCAAGAGACCCAGTACTTC	CASSSAASGRQETQYF
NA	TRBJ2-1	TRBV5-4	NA	TGTGCCAGCACCCAAGGGTCGGAGGGTCCGGAGTTCTTC	CASTQGSEGPEFF
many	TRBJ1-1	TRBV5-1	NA	TGCGCCAGCAGATTTAGTTCCTCCATGAACACTGAAGCTTTCTTT	CASRFSSSMNTEAFF
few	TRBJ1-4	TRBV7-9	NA	TGTGCCAGCAGCTTGGGGGCGAGTAATGAAAAACTGTTTTTT	CASSLGASNEKLFF
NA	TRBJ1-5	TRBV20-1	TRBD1	TGCAGTGCTAGAGATATGACAGGGCAGGGGGGTCAGCCCCAGCATTTT	CSARDMTGQGGQPQHF
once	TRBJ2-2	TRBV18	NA	TGTGCCAGCTCGTCGAGTCCTCCCAACACCGGGGAGCTGTTTTTT	CASSSSPPNTGELFF
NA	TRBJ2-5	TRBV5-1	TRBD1	TGCGCCAGCAGCTGGCCTCAGGGGGCCCAGTACTTC	CASSWPQGAQYF
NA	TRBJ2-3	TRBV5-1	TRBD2	TGCGCCAGCAGCTTGGGCACTAGCGGGGGGGCAGCAGATACGCAGTATTTT	CASSLGTSGGAADTQYF
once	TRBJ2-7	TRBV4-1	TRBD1	TGCGCCAGCAGCCACCGGACAGGGAACTACGAGCAGTACTTC	CASSHRTGNYEQYF
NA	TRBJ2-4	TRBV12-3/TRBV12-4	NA	TGTGCCAGCAGTGCCGACAGATTAAACATTCAGTACTTC	CASSADRLNIQYF
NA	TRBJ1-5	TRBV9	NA	TGTGCCAGCAGCGCCGCGAATAGCAATCAGCCCCAGCATTTT	CASSAANSNQPQHF
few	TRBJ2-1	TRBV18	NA	TGTGCCAGCTCACCGAGGGCAGGTGGAGGTTCCTACAATGAGCAGTTCTTC	CASSPRAGGGSYNEQFF
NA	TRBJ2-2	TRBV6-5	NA	TGTGCCAGCAGTTGGGTCAGGGTTCAGTCCGGGGAGCTGTTTTTT	CASSWVRVQSGELFF
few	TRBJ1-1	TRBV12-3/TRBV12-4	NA	TGTGCCAGCAGTTTAGACGGGGTCCCGAACACTGAAGCTTTCTTT	CASSLDGVPNTEAFF
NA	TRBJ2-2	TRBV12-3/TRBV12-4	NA	TGTGCCAGCAGTTACAGGGCGGGGGTAAACACCGGGGAGCTGTTTTTT	CASSYRAGVNTGELFF
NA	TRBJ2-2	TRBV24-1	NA	TGTGCCACCAGTGACCTGCAGGGGAACACCGGGGAGCTGTTTTTT	CATSDLQGNTGELFF
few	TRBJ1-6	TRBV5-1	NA	TGCGCCAGCACCTGGACCTCTAATTCACCCCTCCACTTT	CASTWTSNSPLHF
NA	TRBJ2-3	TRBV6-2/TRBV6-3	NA	TGTGCCAGCAGTTACCCCCCCGGCTGGGAAAGCACAGATACGCAGTATTTT	CASSYPPGWESTDTQYF
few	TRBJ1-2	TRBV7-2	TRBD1	TGTGCCAGCAGCCTCGGGACAGCATCGTATGGCTACACCTTC	CASSLGTASYGYTF
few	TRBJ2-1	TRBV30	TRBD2	TGTGCCTGGAGGGGGCGGGAGGACTATTACAATGAGCAGTTCTTC	CAWRGREDYYNEQFF
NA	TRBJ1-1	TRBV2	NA	TGTGCCAGCAATCGGCAGAACACTGAAGCTTTCTTT	CASNRQNTEAFF
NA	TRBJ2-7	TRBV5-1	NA	TGCGCCAGCAGCTTGGGGCGCCCCCGTGGACAGATTATCTACGAGCGGCAGTACTTC	CASSLGRPRGQIIYERQYF
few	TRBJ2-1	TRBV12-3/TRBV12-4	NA	TGTGCCAGCAGTTTTGGCGCGCCGAACTACAATGAGCAGTTCTTC	CASSFGAPNYNEQFF
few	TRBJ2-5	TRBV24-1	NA	TGTGCCACCAGTGATTTTTCTGCAGGACAAGAGACCCAGTACTTC	CATSDFSAGQETQYF
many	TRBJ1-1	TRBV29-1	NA	TGCAGCGTTAAAGGGGAGGGCACTGAAGCTTTCTTT	CSVKGEGTEAFF
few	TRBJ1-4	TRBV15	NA	TGTGCAACCGGGGCAGATTACGCAACTAATGAAAAACTGTTTTTT	CATGADYATNEKLFF